The 8 T cell receptor beta chains given below trace back to one sample, sequenced in a study of control samples from healthy donors and cancer patients (TCRdb year 2020). Libraries came from the immunoSEQ multiplex PCR assay. Here the immuneACCESS table is served through TCRdb, limited to in-frame sequences with V and J called. Missing clones are a known gap in these copies; in checked studies unresolved V genes cover under half, and the rest lacks a known reason. The sample table records about 170,000 clones; roughly 89% of these occur just once. The ten biggest clones cover around 1.5% of the sample. Material: blood. These receptors were obtained from a woman in her 30s in good health.

The chain has TRBV2 and TRBJ1-2, with D possibly matching TRBD1 (6 bases). V dropped 6 bases and J dropped 4 bases, with 9 bases sitting between them. CDR3 length: 12 residues. Germline CDR1 and CDR2: SNHLY and FYNNEI. CDR3 coding DNA: TGTGCCAGCAGCGGACAGCCCTATGGCTACACCTTC. This codes for CASSGQPYGYTF. Complete variable domain (other parts from reference TRBV2 and TRBJ1-2): EPEVTQTPSHQVTQMGQEVILRCVPISNHLYFYWYRQILGQKVEFLVSFYNNEISEKSEIFDDQFSVERPDGSNFTLKIRSTKLEDSAMYFCASSGQPYGYTFGSGTRLTVV.

In regard to this clone: The sample holds other DNA sequences that translate to the same CDR3. The chain recombines TRBV3-1 (or the pseudogene TRBV3-2) with TRBJ1-5; 8 bases map to TRBD1. This CDR3 is 14 amino acids long. J lost 4 bases, V lost 1 base, and 0 bases had no gene match. Germline V gene data show CDR1 as LGHDT and CDR2 as YNNKEL (reference sequence). CDR3 sequence reads: CASSQGQGNQPQHF. The CDR3 nucleotides are TGTGCCAGCAGCCAAGGACAGGGGAATCAGCCCCAGCATTTT.

V and J are TRBV3-1 (or the pseudogene TRBV3-2) and TRBJ2-5; maybe TRBD2 (6 bases). The CDR3 sequence is 16 residues long. Germline V gene lookup returns CDR1 LGHDT and CDR2 YNNKEL (reference sequence). V was shortened by 1 base and J by 2 bases, with 14 bases between the two germline ends. This CDR3 reads CASSQVGRGLQETQYF. The CDR3 bases are TGTGCCAGCAGCCAAGTTGGGCGGGGACTTCAAGAGACCCAGTACTTC.

The genes are TRBV5-4 and TRBJ2-1; TRBD2 aligns across 10 bases. J lost 4 bases, V lost 4 bases, and 5 bases had no gene match. Per germline, CDR1 SGHNT and CDR2 YYREEE (reference sequence). This CDR3 contains 15 residues. The CDR3 nucleotides read TGTGCCAGCAGCCTAGCGGGAGTGGGTTACAATGAGCAGTTCTTC. It translates to CASSLAGVGYNEQFF. Based on the CDR3 plus reference TRBV5-4 and TRBJ2-1, the full variable domain is ETGVTQSPTHLIKTRGQQVTLRCSSQSGHNTVSWYQQALGQGPQFIFQYYREEENGRGNFPPRFSGLQFPNYSSELNVNALELDDSALYLCASSLAGVGYNEQFFGPGTRLTVL.

The J gene is TRBJ2-1, the V gene TRBV21-1; the listed D gene, TRBD1, was not tested against the DNA. TRBV21-1 corresponds to a pseudogene. The CDR3 loop spans 11 amino acids. The CDR3 DNA sequence: TGTGCCAGCAAAACAGGGTTGGAGCAGTTCTTC. This gives the protein CASKTGLEQFF.

CDR3 amino acids: CARSFRGRPHQETQYF. For the CDR3, the DNA is TGTGCCAGAAGCTTCAGGGGGCGGCCACACCAAGAGACCCAGTACTTC. V gene TRBV5-3 combines with J gene TRBJ2-5, with 8 positions matching TRBD1. TRBV5-3 is sorted into the ORF group, with uncertain function. CDR3 length: 16 residues. V was clipped by 2 bases and J by 0 bases; unmatched bases: 6.

This chain uses TRBV10-1 with TRBJ1-5; D call uncertain. This CDR3 comprises 14 residues. Looked up from germline, CDR1 is WNHNN and CDR2 is SYGVQD (reference sequence). Trimming cost V 0 bases and J 3 bases, with 6 bases left between them. This CDR3 reads CASSESGINQPQHF. CDR3 sequence (DNA): TGCGCCAGCAGTGAGTCAGGGATCAATCAGCCCCAGCATTTT.

The chain has TRBV5-4 and TRBJ2-3; 8 bases are shared with TRBD2. CDR3 length: 14 residues. The V gene end was trimmed by 4 bases and the J gene end by 4 bases; junction bases not matched to a gene: 5. Per the germline V gene, CDR1 is SGHNT and CDR2 is YYREEE (reference sequence). The CDR3 DNA follows: TGTGCCAGCAGCCTCGGGGGGGCCTCAGATACGCAGTATTTT. Protein sequence: CASSLGGASDTQYF.